This T cell receptor beta chain was documented in a study of technical replicates of blood from a few donors. The germline V gene encodes CDR1 GTSNPN and CDR2 SVGIG (reference sequence). V was pared by 0 bases and J by 3 bases, with 9 bases between. The CDR3 runs 13 residues. Only in-frame clones appear in the TCRdb table, and some are missing; sequencing was by immunoSEQ multiplex PCR. The table includes more than 65,000 clones, roughly nine tenths detected once. The count of this clone is one. Input material: T cells isolated from PBMCs. This TCR derives from a human donor in good health. The chain links TRBV30 to TRBJ2-7; weak D call: TRBD1 (5 bases). For the CDR3, the DNA is TGTGCCTGGAGTGTTGACGGACACTACGAGCAGTACTTC. It encodes CAWSVDGHYEQYF.